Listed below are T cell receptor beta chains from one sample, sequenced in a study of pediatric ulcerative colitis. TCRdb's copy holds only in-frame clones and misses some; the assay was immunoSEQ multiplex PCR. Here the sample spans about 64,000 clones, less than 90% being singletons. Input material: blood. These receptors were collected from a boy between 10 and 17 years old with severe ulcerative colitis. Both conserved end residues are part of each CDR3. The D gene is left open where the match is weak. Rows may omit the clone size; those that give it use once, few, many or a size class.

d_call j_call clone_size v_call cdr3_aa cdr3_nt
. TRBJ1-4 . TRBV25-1 CASSEGSGVSEKLFF TGTGCCAGCAGTGAGGGCTCAGGGGTTTCGGAAAAACTGTTTTTT
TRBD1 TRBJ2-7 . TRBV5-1 CASSLQGWGQINSYEQYF TGCGCCAGCAGCTTACAAGGTTGGGGACAGATAAACTCCTACGAGCAGTACTTC
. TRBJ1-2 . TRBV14 CASSQDPSYGYTF TGTGCCAGCAGCCAAGACCCGAGCTATGGCTACACCTTC
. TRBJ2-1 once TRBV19 CASNSGQTYNEQFF TGTGCCAGTAATTCGGGACAAACTTACAATGAGCAGTTCTTC
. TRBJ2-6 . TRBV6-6 CASMVSDTGANVLTF TGTGCCAGCATGGTTAGCGATACTGGGGCCAACGTCCTGACTTTC
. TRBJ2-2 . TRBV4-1 CASSQDRGGSGELFF TGCGCCAGCAGCCAAGATCGAGGGGGATCCGGGGAGCTGTTTTTT
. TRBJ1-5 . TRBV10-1 CASSDNSNQPQHF TGCGCCAGCAGTGACAATAGCAATCAGCCCCAGCATTTT
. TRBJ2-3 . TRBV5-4 CASSFSSGADTQYF TGTGCCAGCAGCTTCTCGTCAGGGGCAGATACGCAGTATTTT
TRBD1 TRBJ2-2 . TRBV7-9 CASSTGQGANTGELFF TGTGCCAGCAGCACGGGACAGGGGGCGAACACCGGGGAGCTGTTTTTT
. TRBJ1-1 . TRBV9 CASSAQSNTEAFF TGTGCCAGCAGCGCCCAGTCGAACACTGAAGCTTTCTTT
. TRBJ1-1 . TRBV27 CASSLGGSMNTEAFF TGTGCCAGCAGTTTAGGCGGAAGCATGAACACTGAAGCTTTCTTT
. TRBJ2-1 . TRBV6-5 CASTATRSSNEQFF TGTGCCAGCACCGCGACTAGGTCAAGCAATGAGCAGTTCTTC
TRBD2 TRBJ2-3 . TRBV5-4 CASSLAGADTQYF TGTGCCAGCAGTTTAGCGGGAGCAGATACGCAGTATTTT
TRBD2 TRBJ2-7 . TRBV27 CASSLSLSASGGYEQYF TGTGCCAGCAGTTTATCCCTGTCCGCTAGCGGGGGCTACGAGCAGTACTTC
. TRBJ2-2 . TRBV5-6 CASSLNTGELFF TGTGCCAGCAGCTTGAACACCGGGGAGCTGTTTTTT
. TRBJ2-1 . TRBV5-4 CASSLTGVVGNEQFF TGTGCCAGCAGCTTGACGGGCGTGGTGGGCAATGAGCAGTTCTTC
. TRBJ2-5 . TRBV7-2 CASSDDYSETQYF TGTGCCAGCAGCGATGACTATTCAGAGACCCAGTACTTC
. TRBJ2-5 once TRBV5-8 CASSKLVSLSAETQYF TGTGCCAGCAGCAAACTAGTCTCCCTCTCGGCAGAGACCCAGTACTTC
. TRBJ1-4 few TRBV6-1 CASSDNDEKLFF TGTGCCAGCAGTGATAATGATGAAAAACTGTTTTTT
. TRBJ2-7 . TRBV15 CATSREGSSYEQYF TGTGCCACCAGCAGAGAAGGAAGCTCCTACGAGCAGTACTTC
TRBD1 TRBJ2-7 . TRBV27 CASSSNTLTGRMQYF TGTGCCAGCAGTTCGAATACCTTGACAGGGCGTATGCAGTACTTC
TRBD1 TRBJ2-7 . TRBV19 CASSPGQGEIDYEQYF TGTGCCAGTAGTCCCGGACAGGGTGAAATTGACTACGAGCAGTACTTC
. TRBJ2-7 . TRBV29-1 CSVETRGSYEQYF TGCAGCGTTGAGACCCGGGGCTCCTACGAGCAGTACTTC
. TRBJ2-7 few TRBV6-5 CASSYSLQRSYEQYF TGTGCCAGCAGTTACTCGTTACAGCGCTCCTACGAGCAGTACTTC
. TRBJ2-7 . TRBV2 CASSGPVSYEQYF TGTGCCAGCAGTGGGCCGGTCTCCTACGAGCAGTACTTC
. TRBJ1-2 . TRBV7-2 CASSLGRLYYGYTF TGTGCCAGCAGCTTGGGCAGGTTATACTATGGCTACACCTTC
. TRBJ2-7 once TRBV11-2 CASSADSYRSYEQYF TGTGCCAGCAGCGCCGATTCGTACCGTTCCTACGAGCAGTACTTC
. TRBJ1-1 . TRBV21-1 CASTNSPPNTEAFF TGTGCCAGCACCAACAGTCCTCCGAACACTGAAGCTTTCTTT
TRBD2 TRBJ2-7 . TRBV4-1 CASSQGTAGGFYEQYF TGCGCCAGCAGCCAAGGTACGGCGGGAGGATTCTACGAGCAGTACTTC
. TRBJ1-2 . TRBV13 CASSLGSDGYGYTF TGTGCCAGCAGCTTAGGATCGGACGGCTATGGCTACACCTTC
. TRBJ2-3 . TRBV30 CAWSVYPQATQYF TGTGCCTGGAGTGTATATCCCCAAGCTACGCAGTATTTT
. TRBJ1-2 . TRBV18 CASSQLTGDGYTF TGTGCCAGCTCACAGCTCACGGGGGATGGCTACACCTTC
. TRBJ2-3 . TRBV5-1 CASSLAGVRAGSGSTDTQYF TGCGCCAGCAGCTTGGCGGGGGTCAGAGCTGGGTCGGGGAGCACAGATACGCAGTATTTT
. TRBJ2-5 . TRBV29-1 CSVVSGYGETQYF TGCAGCGTTGTATCCGGGTACGGGGAGACCCAGTACTTC
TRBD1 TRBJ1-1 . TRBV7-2 CASSLGDRVSEAFF TGTGCCAGCAGCTTAGGGGACAGGGTATCTGAAGCTTTCTTT
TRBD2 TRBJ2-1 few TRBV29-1 CSVRLAGEQFF TGCAGCGTTAGACTAGCCGGTGAGCAGTTCTTC
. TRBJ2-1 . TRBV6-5 CASSYSSGGAPNEQFF TGTGCCAGCAGTTACTCGTCCGGGGGAGCCCCTAATGAGCAGTTCTTC
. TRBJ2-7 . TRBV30 CALRQVDEQYF TGTGCCTTACGACAGGTGGACGAGCAGTACTTC
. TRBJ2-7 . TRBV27 CASSSAGQTPYEQYF TGTGCCAGCAGTTCCGCGGGACAGACGCCCTACGAGCAGTACTTC
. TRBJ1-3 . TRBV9 CASSASLGNTIYF TGTGCCAGCAGCGCCTCCCTTGGAAACACCATATATTTT
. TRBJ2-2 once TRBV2 CASQFDYTGELFF TGTGCCAGCCAATTTGACTACACCGGGGAGCTGTTTTTT
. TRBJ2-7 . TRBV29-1 CSAEGSNSYEQYF TGCAGCGCCGAAGGATCAAACAGCTACGAGCAGTACTTC
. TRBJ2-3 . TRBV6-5 CASSYSERLGTDTQYF TGTGCCAGCAGTTACTCGGAGCGACTAGGCACGGATACGCAGTATTTT
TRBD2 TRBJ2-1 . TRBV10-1 CASSEFGRAYNEQFF TGCGCCAGCAGTGAGTTCGGGAGGGCCTACAATGAGCAGTTCTTC
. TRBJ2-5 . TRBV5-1 CASSLAGGPGQETQYF TGCGCCAGCAGCCTCGCCGGCGGTCCCGGACAAGAGACCCAGTACTTC